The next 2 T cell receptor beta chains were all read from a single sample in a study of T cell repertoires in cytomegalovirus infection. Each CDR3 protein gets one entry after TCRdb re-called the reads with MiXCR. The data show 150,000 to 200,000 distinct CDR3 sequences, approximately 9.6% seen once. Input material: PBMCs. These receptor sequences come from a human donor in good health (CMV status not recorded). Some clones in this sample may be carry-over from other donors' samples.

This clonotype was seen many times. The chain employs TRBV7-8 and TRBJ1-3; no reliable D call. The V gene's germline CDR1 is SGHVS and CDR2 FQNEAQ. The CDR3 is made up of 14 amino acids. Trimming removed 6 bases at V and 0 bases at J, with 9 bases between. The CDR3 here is CASRSLSSGNTIYF. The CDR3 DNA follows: TGTGCCAGCAGGAGTCTCTCCTCTGGAAACACCATATATTTT.

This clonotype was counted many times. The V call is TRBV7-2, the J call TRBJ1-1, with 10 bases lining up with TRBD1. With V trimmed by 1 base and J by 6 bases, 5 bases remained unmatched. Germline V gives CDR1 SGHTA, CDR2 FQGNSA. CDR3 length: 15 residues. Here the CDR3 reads CASSLVGTGDAEAFF. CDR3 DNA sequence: TGTGCCAGCAGCTTAGTCGGGACAGGGGATGCTGAAGCTTTCTTT.